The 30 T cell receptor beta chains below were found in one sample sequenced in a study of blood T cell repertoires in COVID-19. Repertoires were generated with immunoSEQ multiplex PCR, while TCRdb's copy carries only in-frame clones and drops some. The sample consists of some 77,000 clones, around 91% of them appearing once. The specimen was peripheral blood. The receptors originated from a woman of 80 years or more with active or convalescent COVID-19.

The CDR3 region is CASSEVRTSDLIYEQYF. CDR3 nucleotides: TGTGCCAGCAGTGAAGTGCGGACTAGCGATTTAATCTACGAGCAGTACTTC. The chain combines TRBV6-1 with TRBJ2-7; 9 nucleotides line up with TRBD2. Germline loops: CDR1 MNHNS, CDR2 SASEGT. After removal of 1 base from V and 3 bases from J, the junction contained 10 bases not matched to a gene. The CDR3 consists of 17 residues.

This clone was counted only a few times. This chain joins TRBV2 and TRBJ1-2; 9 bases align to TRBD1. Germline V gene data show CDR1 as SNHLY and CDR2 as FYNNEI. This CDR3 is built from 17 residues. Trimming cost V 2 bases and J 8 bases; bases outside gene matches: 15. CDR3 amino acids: CASSESFGPTGGRGYTF. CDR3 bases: TGTGCCAGCAGTGAATCCTTTGGGCCGACAGGGGGAAGAGGCTACACCTTC.

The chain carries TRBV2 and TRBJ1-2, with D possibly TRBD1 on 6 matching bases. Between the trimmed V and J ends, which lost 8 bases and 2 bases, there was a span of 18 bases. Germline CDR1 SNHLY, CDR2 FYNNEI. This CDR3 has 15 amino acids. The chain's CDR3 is CASEEGGRINYGYTF. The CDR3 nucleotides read TGTGCCAGCGAAGAGGGGGGGCGTATCAACTATGGCTACACCTTC.

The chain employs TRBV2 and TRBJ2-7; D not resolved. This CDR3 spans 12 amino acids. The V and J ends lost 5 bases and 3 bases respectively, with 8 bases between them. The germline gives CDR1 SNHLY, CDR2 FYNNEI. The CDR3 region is CASSSQFYEQYF. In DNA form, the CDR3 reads TGTGCCAGCAGTTCACAGTTCTACGAGCAGTACTTC.

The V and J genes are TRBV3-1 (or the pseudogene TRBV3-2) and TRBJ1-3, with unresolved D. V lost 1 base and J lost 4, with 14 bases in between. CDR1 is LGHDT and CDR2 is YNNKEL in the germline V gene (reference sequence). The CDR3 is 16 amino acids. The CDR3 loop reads CASSQGTTVGGNTIYF. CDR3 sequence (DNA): TGTGCCAGCAGCCAAGGCACGACGGTCGGGGGAAACACCATATATTTT.

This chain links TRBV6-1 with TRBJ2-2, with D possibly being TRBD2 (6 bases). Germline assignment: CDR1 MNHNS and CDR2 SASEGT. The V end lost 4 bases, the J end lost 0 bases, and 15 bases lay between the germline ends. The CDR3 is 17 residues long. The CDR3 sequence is CASSVRAGRTNTGELFF. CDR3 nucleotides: TGTGCCAGCAGTGTCAGGGCAGGGAGGACGAACACCGGGGAGCTGTTTTTT.

CDR3 in DNA: TGTGCCAGCAGTTTTGGAGACAGGGAGACCCAGTACTTC. Translation: CASSFGDRETQYF. The chain links TRBV12-3 or TRBV12-4 to TRBJ2-5; a possible D gene is TRBD1 (6 bases). Between the trimmed V and J ends, which lost 3 bases and 5 bases, there was a span of 10 bases. The CDR3 is 13 amino acids.

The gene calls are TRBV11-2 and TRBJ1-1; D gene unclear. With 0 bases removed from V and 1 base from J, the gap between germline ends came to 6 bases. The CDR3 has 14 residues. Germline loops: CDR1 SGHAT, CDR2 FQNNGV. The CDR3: CASSLEAGNTEAFF. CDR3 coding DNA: TGTGCCAGCAGCTTAGAGGCGGGGAACACTGAAGCTTTCTTT.

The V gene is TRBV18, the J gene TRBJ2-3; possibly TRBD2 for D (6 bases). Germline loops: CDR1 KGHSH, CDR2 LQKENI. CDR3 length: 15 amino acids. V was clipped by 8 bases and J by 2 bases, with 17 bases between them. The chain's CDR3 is CASPYPGGNTDTQYF. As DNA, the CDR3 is TGTGCCAGCCCCTATCCCGGAGGGAACACAGATACGCAGTATTTT.

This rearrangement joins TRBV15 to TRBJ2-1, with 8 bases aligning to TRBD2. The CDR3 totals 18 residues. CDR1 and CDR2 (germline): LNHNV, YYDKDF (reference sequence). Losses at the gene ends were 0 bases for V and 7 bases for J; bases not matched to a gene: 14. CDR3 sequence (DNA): TGTGCCACCAGCAGAGATTGGCCCGGGACTAGGGAAGGGAATGAGCAGTTCTTC. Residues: CATSRDWPGTREGNEQFF.

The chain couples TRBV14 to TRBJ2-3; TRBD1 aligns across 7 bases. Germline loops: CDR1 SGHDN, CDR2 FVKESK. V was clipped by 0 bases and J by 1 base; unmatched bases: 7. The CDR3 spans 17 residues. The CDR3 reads CASSQERRTGRTDTQYF. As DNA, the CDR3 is TGTGCCAGCAGCCAAGAACGACGGACAGGTCGCACAGATACGCAGTATTTT.

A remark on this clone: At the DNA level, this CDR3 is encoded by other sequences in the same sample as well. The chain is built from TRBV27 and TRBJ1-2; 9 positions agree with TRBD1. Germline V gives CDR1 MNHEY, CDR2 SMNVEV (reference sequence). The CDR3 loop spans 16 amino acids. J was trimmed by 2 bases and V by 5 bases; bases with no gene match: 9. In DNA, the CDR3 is TGTGCCAGCAGTCCATCACAGGGGGCGCGGAACTATGGCTACACCTTC. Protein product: CASSPSQGARNYGYTF.

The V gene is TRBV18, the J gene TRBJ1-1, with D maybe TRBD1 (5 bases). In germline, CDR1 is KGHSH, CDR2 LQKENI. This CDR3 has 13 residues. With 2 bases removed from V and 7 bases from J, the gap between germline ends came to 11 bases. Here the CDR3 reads CASSPGAVGEAFF. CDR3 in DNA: TGTGCCAGCTCACCAGGGGCGGTGGGTGAAGCTTTCTTT.

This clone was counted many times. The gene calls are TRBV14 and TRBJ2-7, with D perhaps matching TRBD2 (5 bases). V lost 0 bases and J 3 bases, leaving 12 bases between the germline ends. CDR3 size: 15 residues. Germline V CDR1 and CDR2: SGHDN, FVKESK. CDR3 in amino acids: CASSQEVLAGYEQYF. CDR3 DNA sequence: TGTGCCAGCAGCCAAGAGGTATTGGCGGGCTACGAGCAGTACTTC.

The CDR3 nucleotides read TGTGCCAGCAGTTTTTCCAGGAACACTGAAGCTTTCTTT. This translates into CASSFSRNTEAFF. The rearrangement links TRBV12-3 or TRBV12-4 to TRBJ1-1; D remains ambiguous. The CDR3 is made up of 13 amino acids. Trimming shortened V by 3 bases and J by 1 base, and 6 bases separated the two germline ends.

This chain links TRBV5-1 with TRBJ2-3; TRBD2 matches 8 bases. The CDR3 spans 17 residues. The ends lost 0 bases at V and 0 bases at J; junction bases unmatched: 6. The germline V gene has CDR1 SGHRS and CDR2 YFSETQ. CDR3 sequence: CASSLASTSGSTDTQYF. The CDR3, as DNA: TGCGCCAGCAGCTTGGCCTCCACTAGCGGTAGCACAGATACGCAGTATTTT.

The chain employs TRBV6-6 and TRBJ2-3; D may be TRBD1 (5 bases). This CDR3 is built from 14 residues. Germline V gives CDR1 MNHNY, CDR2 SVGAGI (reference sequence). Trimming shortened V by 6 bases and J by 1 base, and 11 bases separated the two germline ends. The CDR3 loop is CASSPLGRTDTQYF. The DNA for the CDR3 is TGTGCCAGCAGCCCCTTGGGGCGCACAGATACGCAGTATTTT.

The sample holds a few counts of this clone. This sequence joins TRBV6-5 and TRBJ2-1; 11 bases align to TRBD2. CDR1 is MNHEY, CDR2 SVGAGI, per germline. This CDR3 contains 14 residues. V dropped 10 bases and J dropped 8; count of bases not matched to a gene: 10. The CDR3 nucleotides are TGTGCCACCACCTCTAGCGGGAGGCTGTATGAGCAGTTCTTC. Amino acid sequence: CATTSSGRLYEQFF.

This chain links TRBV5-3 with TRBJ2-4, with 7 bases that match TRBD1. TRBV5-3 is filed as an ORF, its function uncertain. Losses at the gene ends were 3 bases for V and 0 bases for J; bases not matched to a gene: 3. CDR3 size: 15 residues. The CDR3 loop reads CARSWGQLAKNIQYF. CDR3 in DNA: TGTGCCAGAAGCTGGGGACAGCTAGCCAAAAACATTCAGTACTTC.

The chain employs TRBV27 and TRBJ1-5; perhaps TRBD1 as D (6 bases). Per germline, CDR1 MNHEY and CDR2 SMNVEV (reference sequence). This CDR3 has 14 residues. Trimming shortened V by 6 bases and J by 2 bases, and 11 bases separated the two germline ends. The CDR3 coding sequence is TGTGCCAGCAGGAGGGACATTGGCAATCAGCCCCAGCATTTT. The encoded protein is CASRRDIGNQPQHF.

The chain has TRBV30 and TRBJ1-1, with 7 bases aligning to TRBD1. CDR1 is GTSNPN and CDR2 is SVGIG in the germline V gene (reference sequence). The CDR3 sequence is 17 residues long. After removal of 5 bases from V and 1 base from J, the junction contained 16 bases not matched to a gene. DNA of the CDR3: TGTGCCTGGGGAATAGTGGCAGGGGGGACTTCGAACACTGAAGCTTTCTTT. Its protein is CAWGIVAGGTSNTEAFF.

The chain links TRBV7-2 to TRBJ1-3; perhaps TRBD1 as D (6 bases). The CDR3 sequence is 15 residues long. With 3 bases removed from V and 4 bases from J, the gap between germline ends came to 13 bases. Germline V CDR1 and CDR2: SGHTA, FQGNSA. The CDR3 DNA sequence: TGTGCCAGCAGCTTGGACGACAGGTCCGGAAACACCATATATTTT. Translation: CASSLDDRSGNTIYF. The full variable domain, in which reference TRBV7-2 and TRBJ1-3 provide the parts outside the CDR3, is GAGVSQSPSNKVTEKGKDVELRCDPISGHTALYWYRQSLGQGLEFLIYFQGNSAPDKSGLPSDRFSAERTGGSVSTLTIQRTQQEDSAVYLCASSLDDRSGNTIYFGEGSWLTVV.

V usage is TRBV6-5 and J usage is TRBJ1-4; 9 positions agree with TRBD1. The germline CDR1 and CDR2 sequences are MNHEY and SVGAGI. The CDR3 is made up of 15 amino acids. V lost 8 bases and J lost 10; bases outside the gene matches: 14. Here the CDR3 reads CASGKDRGGVRKLFF. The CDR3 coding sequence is TGTGCCAGCGGGAAGGACAGGGGAGGTGTGAGAAAACTGTTTTTT.

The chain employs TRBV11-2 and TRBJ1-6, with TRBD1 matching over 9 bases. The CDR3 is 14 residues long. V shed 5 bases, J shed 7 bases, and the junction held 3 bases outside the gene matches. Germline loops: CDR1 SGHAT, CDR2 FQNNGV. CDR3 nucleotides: TGTGCCAGCAGCGCACAGGGGGCAAATTCACCCCTCCACTTT. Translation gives CASSAQGANSPLHF.

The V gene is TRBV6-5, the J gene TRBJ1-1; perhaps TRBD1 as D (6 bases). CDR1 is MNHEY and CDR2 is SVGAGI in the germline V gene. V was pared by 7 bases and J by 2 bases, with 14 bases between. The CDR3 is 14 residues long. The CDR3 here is CASTLWGLNTEAFF. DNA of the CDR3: TGTGCCAGCACTCTCTGGGGGCTTAACACTGAAGCTTTCTTT.

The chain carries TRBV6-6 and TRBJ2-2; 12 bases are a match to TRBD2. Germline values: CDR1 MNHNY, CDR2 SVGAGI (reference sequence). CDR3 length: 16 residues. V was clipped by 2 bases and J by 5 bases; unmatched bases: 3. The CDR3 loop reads CASSYELAGGTGELFF. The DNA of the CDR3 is TGTGCCAGCAGTTACGAACTAGCGGGAGGAACCGGGGAGCTGTTTTTT.

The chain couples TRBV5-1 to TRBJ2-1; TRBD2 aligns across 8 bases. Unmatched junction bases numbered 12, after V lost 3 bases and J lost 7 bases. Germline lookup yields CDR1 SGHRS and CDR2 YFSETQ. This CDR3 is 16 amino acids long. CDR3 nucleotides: TGCGCCAGCAGCTCCCTCGGGAGGGAAACTAGAAATGAGCAGTTCTTC. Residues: CASSSLGRETRNEQFF.

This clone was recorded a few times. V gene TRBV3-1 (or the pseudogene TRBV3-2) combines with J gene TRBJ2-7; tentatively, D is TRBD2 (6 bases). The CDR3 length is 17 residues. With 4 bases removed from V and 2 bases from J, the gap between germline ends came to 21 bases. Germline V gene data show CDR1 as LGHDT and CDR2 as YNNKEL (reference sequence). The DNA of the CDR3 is TGTGCCAGCAGCCGGGACTCTCCCGCGGCACCTCCCTACGAGCAGTACTTC. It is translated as CASSRDSPAAPPYEQYF.

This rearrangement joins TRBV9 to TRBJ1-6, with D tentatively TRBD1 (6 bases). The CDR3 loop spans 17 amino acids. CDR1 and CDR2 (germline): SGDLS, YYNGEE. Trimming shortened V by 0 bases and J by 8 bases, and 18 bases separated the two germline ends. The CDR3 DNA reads TGTGCCAGCAGCGTAGCTTCGAGAGGGGGTTTTCATTCACCCCTCCACTTT. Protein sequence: CASSVASRGGFHSPLHF.

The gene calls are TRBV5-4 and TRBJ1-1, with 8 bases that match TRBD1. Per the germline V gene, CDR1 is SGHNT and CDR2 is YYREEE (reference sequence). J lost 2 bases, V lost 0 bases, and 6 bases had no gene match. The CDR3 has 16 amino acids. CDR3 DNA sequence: TGTGCCAGCAGCTTGGCAGGGGGCGGTTTCAACACTGAAGCTTTCTTT. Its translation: CASSLAGGGFNTEAFF. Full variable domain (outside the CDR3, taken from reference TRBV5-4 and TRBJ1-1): ETGVTQSPTHLIKTRGQQVTLRCSSQSGHNTVSWYQQALGQGPQFIFQYYREEENGRGNFPPRFSGLQFPNYSSELNVNALELDDSALYLCASSLAGGGFNTEAFFGQGTRLTVV.